The 10 T cell receptor beta chains below were found in one sample sequenced in a study of blood T cell repertoires in COVID-19. Using immunoSEQ multiplex PCR, the repertoire was profiled, and TCRdb retains in-frame clones only, with some absent. The sample shows some 290,000 clones, 85% to 90% of them seen only once. The sequenced material came from PBMCs or T cells enriched from blood (not recorded which). Receptor source: a woman aged 25 to 39 who had recovered from COVID-19.

Only one count was recorded for this clone. The gene calls are TRBV19 and TRBJ1-5; D uncertain. The V gene lost 4 bases and the J gene lost 7 bases, with 20 bases spanning the gap. The CDR3 contains 16 residues. Per germline, CDR1 LNHDA and CDR2 SQIVND (reference sequence). The CDR3 is CASSTAMAGWGQPQHF. In DNA, the CDR3 is TGTGCCAGTAGTACCGCCATGGCGGGGTGGGGACAGCCCCAGCATTTT.

The chain employs TRBV25-1 and TRBJ2-2, with a weak D call TRBD1 (5 bases). Trimming took 3 bases from V and 0 from J, leaving 8 bases between them. This CDR3 region has 15 residues. Germline V gene data show CDR1 as MGHDK and CDR2 as SYGVNS. The CDR3 DNA reads TGTGCCAGCAGTGACAGGGTAGCGAACACCGGGGAGCTGTTTTTT. This translates into CASSDRVANTGELFF.

V is TRBV25-1 and J is TRBJ2-2; D may be TRBD1 (5 bases). The germline V gene encodes CDR1 MGHDK and CDR2 SYGVNS. CDR3 length equals 16 residues. V was cut by 2 bases and J by 6 bases, with 16 bases left in between. CDR3 DNA sequence: TGTGCCAGCAGTGAACTCTCCGCCAGGGTCCCCGGGGAGCTGTTTTTT. This codes for CASSELSARVPGELFF.

The CDR3 reads CASSQRPRGLNEKLFF. The CDR3 DNA reads as TGTGCCAGCAGCCAACGGCCAAGGGGTCTTAATGAAAAACTGTTTTTT. The rearrangement joins TRBV7-6 to TRBJ1-4, with D possibly being TRBD1 (5 bases). This CDR3 is built from 16 residues. Trimming stripped 5 bases from V and 4 bases from J, with 17 bases between. The germline CDR1 and CDR2 sequences are SGHVS and FNYEAQ.

This chain connects TRBV11-2 to TRBJ2-7; possibly TRBD1 for D (6 bases). Germline V gene sequence: CDR1 SGHAT, CDR2 FQNNGV. V lost 5 bases, J lost 0 bases, and 17 bases lay in between. The length of the CDR3 is 16 residues. DNA of the CDR3: TGTGCCAGCAGCCCCCTGAACAGGGAGCTCTCCTACGAGCAGTACTTC. It is translated as CASSPLNRELSYEQYF.

J is TRBJ2-7 and V is TRBV19, with 11 bases that match TRBD1. There are 15 residues in the CDR3. CDR1 and CDR2 (germline): LNHDA, SQIVND (reference sequence). Unmatched junction bases numbered 11, after V lost 7 bases and J lost 6 bases. DNA of the CDR3: TGTGCCAGTACATGGACAGGGGGCTCTTTCAGCGAGCAGTACTTC. It encodes CASTWTGGSFSEQYF.

The V call is TRBV25-1, the J call TRBJ1-2; 10 bases agree with TRBD1. Germline lookup yields CDR1 MGHDK and CDR2 SYGVNS. Trimming cost V 3 bases and J 5 bases; bases outside gene matches: 6. CDR3 size: 15 residues. CDR3 sequence: CASSDRDRGRYGYTF. The DNA of the CDR3 is TGTGCCAGCAGTGATCGGGACAGGGGACGTTATGGCTACACCTTC.

J is TRBJ2-1 and V is TRBV28; a weak D match, TRBD1 (5 bases). The CDR3 spans 13 residues. V gave up 3 bases and J gave up 5 bases, with 8 bases separating them. Germline values: CDR1 MDHEN, CDR2 SYDVKM. CDR3 residues: CASSFAGNNEQFF. DNA of the CDR3: TGTGCCAGCAGTTTTGCAGGGAACAATGAGCAGTTCTTC. Variable domain in full (rest from reference TRBV28 and TRBJ2-1): DVKVTQSSRYLVKRTGEKVFLECVQDMDHENMFWYRQDPGLGLRLIYFSYDVKMKEKGDIPEGYSVSREKKERFSLILESASTNQTSMYLCASSFAGNNEQFFGPGTRLTVL.

The rearrangement joins TRBV6-5 to TRBJ1-5; 7 bases fit TRBD1. Germline values: CDR1 MNHEY, CDR2 SVGAGI. This CDR3 contains 14 residues. Trimming removed 10 bases from V and 2 bases from J; junction bases left unmatched: 8. CDR3 sequence reads: CATGGGGGNQPQHF. The DNA of the CDR3 is TGTGCCACCGGAGGGGGCGGAGGCAATCAGCCCCAGCATTTT.

In this sample, this clone turned up once. This CDR3 is CASSSRRGLGNQPQHF. The CDR3 DNA follows: TGTGCCAGCAGCTCACGTAGGGGACTTGGCAATCAGCCCCAGCATTTT. The J gene is TRBJ1-5, the V gene TRBV11-2; maybe TRBD1 (5 bases). The V and J ends lost 4 bases and 2 bases respectively, with 15 bases between them. The length of the CDR3 is 16 residues. Germline CDR1 and CDR2: SGHAT and FQNNGV.